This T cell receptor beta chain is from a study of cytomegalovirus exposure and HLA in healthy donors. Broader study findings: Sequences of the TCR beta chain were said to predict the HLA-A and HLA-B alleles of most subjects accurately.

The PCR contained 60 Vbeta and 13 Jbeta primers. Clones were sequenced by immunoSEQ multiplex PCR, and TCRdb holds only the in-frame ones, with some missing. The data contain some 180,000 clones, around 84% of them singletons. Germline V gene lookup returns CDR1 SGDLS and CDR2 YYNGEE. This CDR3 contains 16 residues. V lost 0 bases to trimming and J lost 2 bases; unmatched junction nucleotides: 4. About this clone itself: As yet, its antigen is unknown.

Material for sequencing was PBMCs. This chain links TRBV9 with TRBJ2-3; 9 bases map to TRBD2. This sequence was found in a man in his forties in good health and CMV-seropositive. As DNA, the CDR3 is TGTGCCAGCAGCGTAGGACTAGCGGATTTCACAGATACGCAGTATTTT. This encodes CASSVGLADFTDTQYF.